This entry lists 19 T cell receptor beta chains sequenced from one sample in a study of T-cell reconstitution after alpha-beta-depleted transplantation in children. The authors prepared the TCRbeta library with unique molecular identifiers. TCRdb processed the PCR reads anew with MiXCR; each CDR3 protein has one entry. The data show about 500,000 distinct CDR3 sequences, with around a third seen just once and about 2.3% held by the top ten. The source material was PBMCs from the stem cell graft donor, sampled from the stem cell graft. These receptors were collected from a human donor who donated a stem cell graft to a child with aplastic anemia.

This chain uses TRBV5-1 with TRBJ2-3; TRBD1 is a possible D gene (5 bases). Germline V lookup: CDR1 SGHRS, CDR2 YFSETQ. Trimming shortened V by 2 bases and J by 10 bases, and 14 bases separated the two germline ends. The CDR3 contains 13 residues. The CDR3 bases are TGCGCCAGCAGCTTTAACTGGCAGGGTCCGCAGTATTTT. Amino acid sequence: CASSFNWQGPQYF.

This clonotype came up a few times. One junction end disagrees with the germline gene, perhaps due to a read error. V gene TRBV7-2 combines with J gene TRBJ2-3; 7 nucleotides align to TRBD2. The CDR3 has 16 residues. Germline CDR1 SGHTA, CDR2 FQGNSA. CDR3 coding DNA: TGTGCCGGCAGAGTTGTGAGCGGGGTTAACACAGATACGCAGTATTTT. Encoded protein: CAGRVVSGVNTDTQYF.

In its sample, this clonotype was seen a few times. The gene calls are TRBV29-1 and TRBJ1-2; D is uncertain. Trimming stripped 5 bases from V and 6 bases from J, with 10 bases between. Per the germline V gene, CDR1 is SQVTM and CDR2 is ANQGSEA. The CDR3 spans 11 residues. The CDR3 sequence is CSVLGLDGYTF. CDR3 nucleotide sequence: TGCAGCGTTCTTGGACTTGATGGCTACACCTTC.

This clonotype was recorded a few times. The chain links TRBV5-1 to TRBJ1-4; 8 bases are shared with TRBD1. J gave up 10 bases and V 4 bases, and 9 bases lay outside the gene matches. Germline CDR1 and CDR2: SGHRS and YFSETQ. The CDR3 extends over 14 amino acids. CDR3 nucleotide sequence: TGCGCCAGCAGCATCGGACAGGGTGTCGGAAAACTGTTTTTT. It specifies CASSIGQGVGKLFF. The entire variable domain, with the rest obtained from reference TRBV5-1 and TRBJ1-4, is as follows: KAGVTQTPRYLIKTRGQQVTLSCSPISGHRSVSWYQQTPGQGLQFLFEYFSETQRNKGNFPGRFSGRQFSNSRSEMNVSTLELGDSALYLCASSIGQGVGKLFFGSGTQLSVL.

The chain employs TRBV18 and TRBJ2-3, with TRBD1 matching 9 bases. The CDR3 covers 16 residues. Unmatched junction bases numbered 8, after V lost 2 bases and J lost 5 bases. Germline V gene data show CDR1 as KGHSH and CDR2 as LQKENI. The CDR3 spells CASSPFTGQGKDTQYF. CDR3 in DNA: TGTGCCAGCTCACCATTTACGGGACAGGGCAAAGATACGCAGTATTTT.

In its sample, this clonotype was seen a few times. J is TRBJ2-3 and V is TRBV12-2; whether TRBD1, the table's D call, matches the DNA was not checked. TRBV12-2 is designated a pseudogene. The CDR3 extends over 17 amino acids. This CDR3 reads CASRWSGGQPSTDTQYF. The CDR3 bases are TGTGCAAGTCGCTGGTCGGGGGGACAGCCTAGCACAGATACGCAGTATTTT.

V is TRBV5-6 and J is TRBJ2-1, with D possibly TRBD1 on 6 matching bases. CDR3 length equals 14 residues. Looked up from germline, CDR1 is SGHDT and CDR2 is YYEEEE. The V and J ends lost 2 bases and 5 bases respectively, with 11 bases between them. As DNA, the CDR3 is TGTGCCAGCAGCTTAAACGGGGACAACAATGAGCAGTTCTTC. Its translation: CASSLNGDNNEQFF.

The V call is TRBV7-2, the J call TRBJ1-5, with 9 bases that match TRBD1. Looked up from germline, CDR1 is SGHTA and CDR2 is FQGNSA. V was pared by 6 bases and J by 7 bases, with 7 bases of the junction left unmatched. CDR3 length equals 14 residues. The chain's CDR3 is CASSPDRGGQPQHF. In DNA form, the CDR3 reads TGTGCCAGCAGTCCGGACAGGGGTGGACAGCCCCAGCATTTT.

A few counts support this clonotype. This chain links TRBV20-1 with TRBJ2-1; TRBD2 aligns across 12 bases. The CDR3 loop spans 17 amino acids. Germline V gives CDR1 DFQATT, CDR2 SNEGSKA (reference sequence). J lost 7 bases, V lost 0 bases, and 10 bases had no gene match. The CDR3 loop reads CSARDPRGLAGGNEQFF. The CDR3 DNA reads TGCAGTGCTAGAGATCCGAGAGGGCTAGCGGGGGGGAATGAGCAGTTCTTC.

This clonotype was counted a single time. The chain recombines TRBV5-4 with TRBJ1-1, with D tentatively TRBD1 (6 bases). Germline V CDR1 and CDR2: SGHNT, YYREEE (reference sequence). V was cut by 4 bases and J by 1 base, with 17 bases left in between. The CDR3 contains 16 residues. The CDR3 protein is CASSQVKTGPNTEAFF. DNA for the CDR3: TGTGCCAGCAGCCAGGTGAAGACAGGACCGAACACTGAAGCTTTCTTT.

In this sample, this clonotype turned up a few times. The chain links TRBV10-3 to TRBJ2-5; 9 positions agree with TRBD1. The CDR3 consists of 14 residues. V lost 6 bases to trimming and J lost 3 bases; unmatched junction nucleotides: 5. CDR1 ENHRY and CDR2 SYGVKD come from the germline V gene. CDR3 sequence: CAIRPGQGKETQYF. CDR3 coding DNA: TGTGCCATCAGGCCGGGACAGGGAAAAGAGACCCAGTACTTC.

This clonotype was recorded a few times. The chain combines TRBV25-1 with TRBJ2-5; 8 nucleotides match TRBD1. Trimming removed 8 bases from V and 2 bases from J; junction bases left unmatched: 10. The CDR3 sequence is 15 residues long. The V gene's germline CDR1 is MGHDK and CDR2 SYGVNS. CDR3 sequence (DNA): TGTGCCAGCCTCCCAGGGGGCGCGGGTCAAGAGACCCAGTACTTC. Protein product: CASLPGGAGQETQYF.

In its sample, this clonotype was seen a few times. DNA of the CDR3: TGTGCCATCAGCAGCGACAGGTCGAGCACAGATACGCAGTATTTT. Protein: CAISSDRSSTDTQYF. The V gene is TRBV10-3, the J gene TRBJ2-3; a weak D match, TRBD1 (6 bases). The V gene's germline CDR1 is ENHRY and CDR2 SYGVKD. V was pared by 6 bases and J by 0 bases, with 13 bases between. The CDR3 is 15 residues long.

This clonotype was found a few times. V and J are TRBV20-1 and TRBJ2-7; tentative D call: TRBD2 (6 bases). Germline loops: CDR1 DFQATT, CDR2 SNEGSKA (reference sequence). This CDR3 contains 11 residues. The V end lost 5 bases, the J end lost 4 bases, and 9 bases lay between the germline ends. CDR3 DNA sequence: TGCAGTGCTCCAGGGACTTACGAGCAGTACTTC. Its translation is CSAPGTYEQYF.

The chain is built from TRBV20-1 and TRBJ2-7, with TRBD1 matching 8 bases. From germline, CDR1 is DFQATT and CDR2 SNEGSKA (reference sequence). The CDR3 loop spans 13 amino acids. Trimming at V came to 4 bases and at J to 5 bases, leaving 7 bases not matched to a gene. CDR3 in amino acids: CSATGGARNEQYF. CDR3 in DNA: TGCAGTGCTACAGGGGGCGCAAGGAACGAGCAGTACTTC.

This clonotype has only a few counts. This rearrangement joins TRBV12-3 or TRBV12-4 to TRBJ2-1, with TRBD2 matching over 7 bases. The CDR3 runs to 15 residues. Germline trimming cut 3 bases from V and 0 bases from J; bases unmatched to any gene: 2. CDR3 coding DNA: TGTGCCAGCAGTTTCCTAGCGGACTCCTACAATGAGCAGTTCTTC. Translating gives CASSFLADSYNEQFF.

This clonotype was observed a handful of times. The chain has TRBV5-1 and TRBJ2-6, with TRBD2 matching over 8 bases. Unmatched junction bases numbered 3, after V lost 2 bases and J lost 2 bases. The CDR3 runs to 16 residues. Germline V CDR1 and CDR2: SGHRS, YFSETQ. CDR3: CASSFSSGTGANVLTF. The CDR3 DNA reads as TGCGCCAGCAGCTTTAGTAGCGGGACTGGGGCCAACGTCCTGACTTTC.

This clonotype appeared a few times. V is TRBV28 and J is TRBJ1-2; 9 nucleotides match TRBD1. V lost 5 bases, J lost 6 bases, and 7 bases stayed unmatched. Germline V gives CDR1 MDHEN, CDR2 SYDVKM. The CDR3 contains 14 residues. The CDR3 reads CASSITGGLDGYTF. CDR3 coding DNA: TGTGCCAGCAGTATTACAGGGGGCTTGGATGGCTACACCTTC.

The V gene is TRBV7-2, the J gene TRBJ2-3; D is perhaps TRBD1 (5 bases). Germline CDR1 reads SGHTA; CDR2 reads FQGNSA. V lost 5 bases and J 4 bases, leaving 22 bases between the germline ends. The length of the CDR3 is 17 residues. For the CDR3, the DNA is TGTGCCAGCAGCGATCGGACACCCCAAGGAAGTGCAGATACGCAGTATTTT. The encoded protein is CASSDRTPQGSADTQYF.